This T cell receptor beta chain was retrieved from a study of blood T cell repertoires in COVID-19. Assay: immunoSEQ multiplex PCR; the TCRdb copy retains only in-frame clones and omits some. In the table there are around 43,000 clones, approximately 88% of which are singletons. CDR3 length: 14 amino acids. V shed 5 bases and J shed 8 bases, with 18 bases lying between them. The germline CDR1 and CDR2 sequences are SGHVS and FQNEAQ. This clone was seen a handful of times. Source material: peripheral blood. This TCR was recovered from a man aged 50 to 60 with active COVID-19. This chain uses TRBV7-8 with TRBJ1-2, with a tentative D call TRBD1 (5 bases). The CDR3 protein is CASSPRGGPYGYTF. In nucleotides, the CDR3 is TGTGCCAGCAGCCCCCGGGGGGGACCTTACGGCTACACCTTC. Variable domain in full (rest from reference TRBV7-8 and TRBJ1-2): GAGVSQSPRYKVAKRGQDVALRCDPISGHVSLFWYQQALGQGPEFLTYFQNEAQLDKSGLPSDRFFAERPEGSVSTLKIQRTQQEDSAVYLCASSPRGGPYGYTFGSGTRLTVV.